This T cell receptor beta chain is from a study of T cell repertoires in cytomegalovirus infection. Details on this clonotype: Its target is not known.

The CDR3 totals 12 residues. Germline V lookup: CDR1 SGHNT, CDR2 YYREEE (reference sequence). Trimming took off 4 bases at V and 7 bases at J, with 11 bases between the two ends. TCRdb independently ran MiXCR on the reads; one entry per CDR3 protein. The repertoire includes roughly 310,000 distinct CDR3 sequences, about 29% of them detected once, and 15% to 20% sits in the top ten. This TCR came from a human donor in good health (CMV status not recorded). Some clones in this sample may be carry-over from other donors' samples. This chain uses TRBV5-4 with TRBJ1-1; D is possibly TRBD1 (5 bases). The sequences come from cultured PBMCs, collected from culture after CMV antigen stimulation. CDR3 bases: TGTGCCAGCAGCATAGGGGAGGGTGAAGCTTTCTTT. Residues: CASSIGEGEAFF.